The rows below give T cell receptor beta chains drawn from one sample of a study of CD8+ T cells in alopecia areata. Method: immunoSEQ multiplex PCR; TCRdb's copy keeps in-frame clones and lacks some. The sample carries 150,000 to 200,000 clones, around 50% recorded once. Specimen: CD4+ T cells sorted from blood, collected at week 0. These receptors all stem from a human donor with alopecia areata. Both conserved end residues are part of each CDR3. D genes are given only for firm matches.

j_call: TRBJ2-7; d_call: -; v_call: TRBV30; cdr3_aa: CAYRVGTYEQYF
j_call: TRBJ2-7; d_call: TRBD2; v_call: TRBV27; cdr3_aa: CASSSPLRGGRNEQYF
j_call: TRBJ1-1; d_call: -; v_call: TRBV30; cdr3_aa: CACTRVNTEAFF
j_call: TRBJ2-7; d_call: -; v_call: TRBV15; cdr3_aa: CATSRDLYYEQYF
j_call: TRBJ2-7; d_call: TRBD1; v_call: TRBV5-1; cdr3_aa: CASSPTGAREQYF
j_call: TRBJ1-2; d_call: -; v_call: TRBV15; cdr3_aa: CATSRDYSQGLNGYTF
j_call: TRBJ1-1; d_call: -; v_call: TRBV2; cdr3_aa: CASSTDRVLEAFF
j_call: TRBJ2-4; d_call: -; v_call: TRBV15; cdr3_aa: CATSRDHGGYDIQYF
j_call: TRBJ2-4; d_call: -; v_call: TRBV19; cdr3_aa: CASSLRGGRSDIQYF
j_call: TRBJ2-3; d_call: TRBD2; v_call: TRBV11-3; cdr3_aa: CASSLRSGGASGTDTQYF
j_call: TRBJ1-5; d_call: TRBD1; v_call: TRBV7-2; cdr3_aa: CASSKPRTGDSNQPQHF
j_call: TRBJ1-5; d_call: -; v_call: TRBV25-1; cdr3_aa: CASSVAGGEPQHF
j_call: TRBJ2-1; d_call: -; v_call: TRBV25-1; cdr3_aa: CASSEGLGLSSYNEQFF
j_call: TRBJ1-1; d_call: -; v_call: TRBV29-1; cdr3_aa: CSVVSGQPEAFF
j_call: TRBJ1-1; d_call: -; v_call: TRBV29-1; cdr3_aa: CSAGQTSDTEAFF
j_call: TRBJ1-1; d_call: -; v_call: TRBV29-1; cdr3_aa: CSVGSGGTEAFF
j_call: TRBJ1-1; d_call: -; v_call: TRBV4-1; cdr3_aa: CASSQPRRGLNTEAFF
j_call: TRBJ2-7; d_call: TRBD1; v_call: TRBV27; cdr3_aa: CASRKRTGEIYEQYF
j_call: TRBJ2-3; d_call: -; v_call: TRBV27; cdr3_aa: CASSRRVGTDTQYF
j_call: TRBJ1-6; d_call: -; v_call: TRBV4-2; cdr3_aa: CASSQGRAYLPLHF
j_call: TRBJ1-2; d_call: -; v_call: TRBV5-1; cdr3_aa: CASSLDGGGYGYTF
j_call: TRBJ1-6; d_call: -; v_call: TRBV7-2; cdr3_aa: CATLPRPGNSPLHF
j_call: TRBJ2-5; d_call: -; v_call: TRBV10-3; cdr3_aa: CAISESVVETQYF
j_call: TRBJ2-7; d_call: TRBD2; v_call: TRBV29-1; cdr3_aa: CSVIAGGPGEQYF
j_call: TRBJ1-2; d_call: TRBD1; v_call: TRBV4-1; cdr3_aa: CASSQQWAQGNYGYTF
j_call: TRBJ2-7; d_call: -; v_call: TRBV5-1; cdr3_aa: CASSLDQSYYEQYF
j_call: TRBJ2-2; d_call: TRBD1; v_call: TRBV4-2; cdr3_aa: CASSTRQGTGELFF
j_call: TRBJ1-3; d_call: -; v_call: TRBV29-1; cdr3_aa: CSVRVSGNTIYF
j_call: TRBJ2-3; d_call: TRBD2; v_call: TRBV29-1; cdr3_aa: CSVVLAGGSTDTQYF
j_call: TRBJ2-7; d_call: TRBD1; v_call: TRBV6-5; cdr3_aa: CASSYKFQGDYEQYF
j_call: TRBJ1-2; d_call: TRBD1; v_call: TRBV14; cdr3_aa: CASSQARDRSYGYTF
j_call: TRBJ2-4; d_call: -; v_call: TRBV29-1; cdr3_aa: CSVAGVRGGNIQYF
j_call: TRBJ2-7; d_call: -; v_call: TRBV5-6; cdr3_aa: CASSLFQRSSYEQYF
j_call: TRBJ2-7; d_call: -; v_call: TRBV7-9; cdr3_aa: CASSLFVTYEQYF
j_call: TRBJ1-2; d_call: -; v_call: TRBV18; cdr3_aa: CASSPPGGNYGYTF
j_call: TRBJ1-2; d_call: -; v_call: TRBV6-5; cdr3_aa: CASKSGGGADYGYTF
j_call: TRBJ2-3; d_call: TRBD2; v_call: TRBV29-1; cdr3_aa: CSVRTSGDTDTQYF
j_call: TRBJ1-1; d_call: -; v_call: TRBV18; cdr3_aa: CASSARTDTEAFF
j_call: TRBJ1-2; d_call: -; v_call: TRBV5-1; cdr3_aa: CASSLASGELRRYTF
j_call: TRBJ1-3; d_call: -; v_call: TRBV19; cdr3_aa: CASIGRPYSGNTIYF
j_call: TRBJ1-5; d_call: -; v_call: TRBV4-1; cdr3_aa: CASSQDAAAVNNQPQHF
j_call: TRBJ1-3; d_call: -; v_call: TRBV4-1; cdr3_aa: CASSHRTVSSGNTIYF
j_call: TRBJ1-6; d_call: -; v_call: TRBV6-5; cdr3_aa: CASSTTTANSPLHF
j_call: TRBJ2-6; d_call: -; v_call: TRBV6-5; cdr3_aa: CASRSPDGGANVLTF